The 26 T cell receptor beta chains listed next were all sequenced from one sample in a study of T-cell memory formation after mild COVID-19. TCRdb used MiXCR to reprocess the 5' RACE reads, holding one entry per CDR3 protein. Among roughly 250,000 distinct CDR3 sequences, roughly 15% were seen once, and the ten largest hold around 3.7%. Specimen: PBMCs or a T cell subset sorted from them (not recorded which). The source is a man aged 18 to 35 who had mild COVID-19 (a few samples of this study predate the infection). Cell type and time point are not known.

This clonotype showed up many times. The CDR3 coding sequence is TGCGCCAGCAGCCAAACTAGCGGAGATACGCAGTATTTT. Protein sequence: CASSQTSGDTQYF. The rearrangement joins TRBV4-3 to TRBJ2-3; 8 bases are a match to TRBD2. CDR1 is LGHNA and CDR2 is YSLEER in the germline V gene. Losses at the gene ends were 2 bases for V and 5 bases for J; bases not matched to a gene: 0. There are 13 residues in the CDR3.

This clonotype was observed once. The chain couples TRBV7-2 to TRBJ2-1; D gene uncertain. V was trimmed by 2 bases and J by 4 bases, leaving 15 bases between them. The CDR3 length is 16 residues. The V gene's germline CDR1 is SGHTA and CDR2 FQGNSA. CDR3 sequence: CASSLNQPIGYNEQFF. Written as DNA, the CDR3 is TGTGCCAGCAGCTTAAATCAGCCGATCGGATACAATGAGCAGTTCTTC.

The V and J genes are TRBV20-1 and TRBJ1-5, with a possible D match to TRBD1 (5 bases). The CDR3 is 14 amino acids. Germline V gives CDR1 DFQATT, CDR2 SNEGSKA (reference sequence). V was shortened by 0 bases and J by 3 bases, with 9 bases between the two germline ends. CDR3: CSARDPGFNQPQHF. CDR3 nucleotide sequence: TGCAGTGCTAGAGATCCAGGGTTCAATCAGCCCCAGCATTTT.

The chain uses TRBV10-3 and TRBJ2-1, with TRBD2 as a possible D gene (7 bases). V gave up 7 bases and J gave up 7 bases, with 17 bases separating them. The CDR3 extends over 14 amino acids. Germline values: CDR1 ENHRY, CDR2 SYGVKD. DNA for the CDR3: TGTGCCATCACGGGGCAGGGGCGGGGGAATGAGCAGTTCTTC. It translates to CAITGQGRGNEQFF.

Only a few counts were recorded for this clonotype. The chain employs TRBV7-9 and TRBJ1-5, with a possible D match to TRBD1 (6 bases). Germline V gene lookup returns CDR1 SEHNR and CDR2 FQNEAQ (reference sequence). This CDR3 comprises 16 residues. V shed 3 bases and J shed 7 bases, with 19 bases lying between them. This CDR3 is CASSFWGRGLRQPQHF. The CDR3 nucleotides are TGTGCCAGCAGCTTTTGGGGTAGGGGGTTAAGGCAGCCCCAGCATTTT.

Only a few counts were recorded for this clonotype. The rearrangement joins TRBV7-2 to TRBJ1-1; D is unclear. The V end was cut by 0 bases, the J end by 4 bases, with 12 bases between. This CDR3 is 15 amino acids long. From germline, CDR1 is SGHTA and CDR2 FQGNSA. The CDR3 sequence is CASSLATGSGTEAFF. CDR3 nucleotide sequence: TGTGCCAGCAGCTTAGCGACGGGGTCGGGCACTGAAGCTTTCTTT. Full variable domain (missing parts from reference TRBV7-2 and TRBJ1-1): GAGVSQSPSNKVTEKGKDVELRCDPISGHTALYWYRQSLGQGLEFLIYFQGNSAPDKSGLPSDRFSAERTGGSVSTLTIQRTQQEDSAVYLCASSLATGSGTEAFFGQGTRLTVV.

Only a few counts were recorded for this clonotype. This rearrangement joins TRBV20-1 to TRBJ1-1; tentatively, D is TRBD1 (5 bases). V lost 4 bases and J lost 8, with 8 bases in between. This CDR3 is built from 10 residues. The V gene's germline CDR1 is DFQATT and CDR2 SNEGSKA (reference sequence). CDR3 sequence reads: CSAIRTEAFF. Here the CDR3 DNA reads TGCAGTGCTATCAGGACAGAAGCTTTCTTT.

There are a few counts of this clonotype. The J gene is TRBJ2-4, the V gene TRBV11-3, with TRBD2 matching 11 bases. Germline values: CDR1 SGHNT, CDR2 YENEEA. The CDR3 sequence is 15 residues long. The J segment lost 8 bases and the V segment lost 6 bases, leaving 9 bases of the junction unmatched. CDR3 region: CASRTSGVSLHIQYF. CDR3 DNA sequence: TGTGCCAGCAGGACTAGCGGGGTTTCGCTCCACATTCAGTACTTC.

The chain carries TRBV18 and TRBJ2-1; 7 bases are a match to TRBD2. Germline assignment: CDR1 KGHSH and CDR2 LQKENI. The CDR3 totals 14 residues. V was pared by 3 bases and J by 8 bases, with 7 bases of the junction left unmatched. As DNA, the CDR3 is TGTGCCAGCTCACCCTTTAGCGGGTCCGATGAGCAGTTCTTC. This encodes CASSPFSGSDEQFF. Full variable domain (outside the CDR3, taken from reference TRBV18 and TRBJ2-1): NAGVMQNPRHLVRRRGQEARLRCSPMKGHSHVYWYRQLPEEGLKFMVYLQKENIIDESGMPKERFSAEFPKEGPSILRIQQVVRGDSAAYFCASSPFSGSDEQFFGPGTRLTVL.

This chain uses TRBV20-1 with TRBJ1-6; 9 bases align to TRBD1. Germline V gives CDR1 DFQATT, CDR2 SNEGSKA (reference sequence). Unmatched junction bases numbered 5, after V lost 6 bases and J lost 8 bases. This CDR3 spans 13 amino acids. DNA of the CDR3: TGCAGTGCCTTTCGGGACAGGGATTCACCCCTCCACTTT. Protein sequence: CSAFRDRDSPLHF.

The V and J genes are TRBV3-1 and TRBJ2-5; 9 bases line up with TRBD1. This CDR3 has 15 amino acids. The ends lost 0 bases at V and 4 bases at J; junction bases unmatched: 3. The germline V gene encodes CDR1 LGHDT and CDR2 YNNKEL (reference sequence). CDR3 protein: CASSQDRDRAETQYF. The CDR3, as DNA: TGTGCCAGCAGCCAAGACCGGGACAGGGCAGAGACCCAGTACTTC.

This clonotype was counted a few times. The chain uses TRBV7-3 and TRBJ2-3, with TRBD1 matching over 7 bases. The V segment lost 5 bases and the J segment 4 bases; nucleotides outside the gene matches: 12. The germline CDR1 and CDR2 sequences are SGHTA and FQGTGA. The CDR3 spans 16 residues. Here the CDR3 reads CASSPNRGSFSDTQYF. CDR3 coding DNA: TGTGCCAGCAGCCCTAACAGGGGAAGCTTTTCAGATACGCAGTATTTT.

The CDR3 DNA sequence: TGCGCCAGCAGCCAAGGGACAGGAATAGCGTTCTCCTACGAGCAGTACTTC. It yields the protein CASSQGTGIAFSYEQYF. This rearrangement joins TRBV4-3 to TRBJ2-7; TRBD1 aligns across 7 bases. J was trimmed by 0 bases and V by 1 base; bases with no gene match: 9. CDR3 length: 17 residues. The germline gives CDR1 LGHNA, CDR2 YSLEER.

CDR3: CASSSGPPYNEQFF. The CDR3 DNA is TGCGCCAGCAGCTCTGGACCTCCCTACAATGAGCAGTTCTTC. The V call is TRBV5-1, the J call TRBJ2-1; D is unresolved. The CDR3 sequence is 14 residues long. V lost 3 bases and J lost 2, with 9 bases in between. Germline lookup yields CDR1 SGHRS and CDR2 YFSETQ.

The CDR3 region is CASSTGGGGTEAFF. DNA for the CDR3: TGTGCCAGCAGTACAGGGGGTGGAGGCACTGAAGCTTTCTTT. The chain recombines TRBV7-3 with TRBJ1-1; 8 positions agree with TRBD1. Germline CDR1 reads SGHTA; CDR2 reads FQGTGA. After removal of 6 bases from V and 4 bases from J, the junction contained 7 bases not matched to a gene. The CDR3 extends over 14 amino acids.

This clonotype was detected a few times. V and J are TRBV20-1 and TRBJ2-3; D possibly uses TRBD1 or TRBD2 (6 bases each). V gave up 5 bases and J gave up 1 base, with 16 bases separating them. Germline CDR1 reads DFQATT; CDR2 reads SNEGSKA (reference sequence). CDR3 length equals 15 residues. The CDR3 DNA reads as TGCAGTGCTGGACCTTCGGGGGCCGGCACAGATACGCAGTATTTT. It translates to CSAGPSGAGTDTQYF.

The chain links TRBV6-2 or TRBV6-3 to TRBJ2-5; D is possibly TRBD1 or TRBD2 (5 bases each). The germline gives CDR1 MNHEY, CDR2 SVGEGT. With 6 bases removed from V and 5 bases from J, the gap between germline ends came to 13 bases. There are 13 residues in the CDR3. CDR3 residues: CASSGTARETQYF. DNA for the CDR3: TGTGCCAGCAGCGGGACGGCGCGGGAGACCCAGTACTTC.

This clonotype has at least ten counts. The V call is TRBV7-8, the J call TRBJ1-2; D uncertain. V lost 3 bases to trimming and J lost 8 bases, with 16 bases between them. Germline V gene sequence: CDR1 SGHVS, CDR2 FQNEAQ. This CDR3 spans 14 amino acids. CDR3 residues: CASSLGLRRRGYTF. In DNA, the CDR3 is TGTGCCAGCAGCTTGGGTCTTCGTCGGAGGGGCTACACCTTC. The entire variable domain, with the rest obtained from reference TRBV7-8 and TRBJ1-2, is as follows: GAGVSQSPRYKVAKRGQDVALRCDPISGHVSLFWYQQALGQGPEFLTYFQNEAQLDKSGLPSDRFFAERPEGSVSTLKIQRTQQEDSAVYLCASSLGLRRRGYTFGSGTRLTVV.

The rearrangement links TRBV9 to TRBJ2-5, with 10 bases matching TRBD2. The CDR3 is 16 amino acids. Per germline, CDR1 SGDLS and CDR2 YYNGEE. Germline trimming cut 3 bases from V and 2 bases from J; bases unmatched to any gene: 7. The CDR3 region has the DNA TGTGCCAGCAGCGGAAAACTAGCGGGGCTTCAAGAGACCCAGTACTTC. Its protein product is CASSGKLAGLQETQYF.

The chain recombines TRBV7-7 with TRBJ2-5; 8 bases are a match to TRBD2. The germline V gene encodes CDR1 SSHAT and CDR2 FNYEAQ (reference sequence). The CDR3 has 16 amino acids. V shed 3 bases and J 4 bases; nucleotides not matched to a gene: 10. The CDR3 sequence: CASSFNPAGALETQYF. In nucleotides, the CDR3 is TGTGCCAGCAGCTTTAACCCAGCGGGGGCACTAGAGACCCAGTACTTC. The full variable domain, completed using reference TRBV7-7 and TRBJ2-5, is GAGVSQSPRYKVTKRGQDVTLRCDPISSHATLYWYQQALGQGPEFLTYFNYEAQPDKSGLPSDRFSAERPEGSISTLTIQRTEQRDSAMYRCASSFNPAGALETQYFGPGTRLLVL.

The sample holds a few counts of this clonotype. This chain uses TRBV5-1 with TRBJ2-2; D not certain. The CDR3 has 13 amino acids. V dropped 4 bases and J dropped 6 bases, with 10 bases sitting between them. CDR1 and CDR2 from the germline V gene are SGHRS and YFSETQ. The CDR3 is CASSLDPAGELFF. The CDR3 DNA reads TGCGCCAGCAGCCTTGATCCCGCCGGGGAGCTGTTTTTT.

This chain connects TRBV5-1 to TRBJ1-1; TRBD1 is a possible D gene (5 bases). V lost 0 bases and J lost 5, with 11 bases in between. The CDR3 is 14 residues long. Germline assignment: CDR1 SGHRS and CDR2 YFSETQ. The CDR3 nucleotides read TGCGCCAGCAGCTTGGAGGACACTTCGACTGAAGCTTTCTTT. This codes for CASSLEDTSTEAFF.

This clonotype turned up a few times. The chain carries TRBV30 and TRBJ2-1, with D possibly being TRBD2 (5 bases). Trimming stripped 0 bases from V and 2 bases from J, with 11 bases between. This CDR3 contains 15 residues. Germline V gene data show CDR1 as GTSNPN and CDR2 as SVGIG (reference sequence). The CDR3 DNA reads TGTGCCTGGAGTGTCCGGGGTATTACCTACAATGAGCAGTTCTTC. Encoded protein: CAWSVRGITYNEQFF.

V and J are TRBV5-1 and TRBJ2-7; 9 positions agree with TRBD1. Trimming removed 3 bases from V and 6 bases from J; junction bases left unmatched: 13. In germline, CDR1 is SGHRS, CDR2 YFSETQ. This CDR3 contains 16 residues. The CDR3 DNA follows: TGCGCCAGCAGCTCCTGGGTTGAACAGGGGGCTTCCGAGCAGTACTTC. The encoded protein is CASSSWVEQGASEQYF.

This chain links TRBV5-1 with TRBJ2-3; D gene unclear. Trimming shortened V by 3 bases and J by 4 bases, and 6 bases separated the two germline ends. Per the germline V gene, CDR1 is SGHRS and CDR2 is YFSETQ. The CDR3 runs 12 residues. CDR3 coding DNA: TGCGCCAGCAGCTCGGACGCAGATACGCAGTATTTT. This gives the protein CASSSDADTQYF.

This sequence joins TRBV15 and TRBJ1-2; D is unclear. V was clipped by 1 base and J by 0 bases, with 3 bases between them. Per the germline V gene, CDR1 is LNHNV and CDR2 is YYDKDF (reference sequence). The CDR3 length is 13 residues. The CDR3 here is CATSRGANYGYTF. For the CDR3, the DNA is TGTGCCACCAGCAGAGGCGCTAACTATGGCTACACCTTC.